The rows below give T cell receptor beta chains drawn from one sample of a study of graft-versus-host responses after intestinal transplantation. What these receptors recognize is not known. Sequencing used immunoSEQ multiplex PCR; TCRdb keeps in-frame clones, though not all of them. The sample holds over 100,000 clones; roughly 93% are singletons and the top ten take around 0.12%. The sequenced sample was unstimulated CD4+ T cells sorted from spleen or lymph node cells, obtained before intestinal transplant. These receptors were obtained from a human donor who received an intestinal transplant. The CDR3 runs from the conserved cysteine through the conserved F or W. Each record gives: clone size, V gene, J gene, D gene, CDR3 protein, CDR3 DNA. D genes are given only for firm matches. Rows give clone size only sometimes, using once, few, many, or a class for an expanded clone.

size: .
V: TRBV2
J: TRBJ2-1
D: TRBD1
CDR3: CASSAGTGPNEQFF
DNA: TGTGCCAGCAGTGCCGGGACAGGGCCTAATGAGCAGTTCTTC

size: .
V: TRBV6-5
J: TRBJ1-1
D: .
CDR3: CASSYDVGAFF
DNA: TGTGCCAGCAGTTACGATGTGGGGGCTTTCTTT

size: .
V: TRBV5-1
J: TRBJ2-5
D: .
CDR3: CASSGDLETQYF
DNA: TGCGCCAGCAGCGGGGATCTGGAGACCCAGTACTTC

size: once
V: TRBV25-1
J: TRBJ2-1
D: .
CDR3: CASSEYRTDEQFF
DNA: TGTGCCAGCAGTGAATACAGGACAGATGAGCAGTTCTTC

size: .
V: TRBV11-2
J: TRBJ2-4
D: .
CDR3: CASSSGAGGFRYF
DNA: TGTGCCAGCTCCTCGGGGGCAGGGGGTTTTCGGTACTTC

size: .
V: TRBV7-6
J: TRBJ2-3
D: TRBD2
CDR3: CASSLASGWTDTQYF
DNA: TGTGCCAGCAGCTTAGCTAGCGGGTGGACAGATACGCAGTATTTT

size: .
V: TRBV25-1
J: TRBJ2-7
D: .
CDR3: CASSDHRDLSYEQYF
DNA: TGTGCCAGCAGTGACCACAGGGACCTGTCCTACGAGCAGTACTTC

size: .
V: TRBV27
J: TRBJ2-2
D: .
CDR3: CASSLAGPGELFF
DNA: TGTGCCAGCAGTTTAGCAGGGCCCGGGGAGCTGTTTTTT

size: .
V: TRBV5-1
J: TRBJ2-2
D: .
CDR3: CASSLASSGELFF
DNA: TGCGCCAGCAGCTTGGCAAGCAGCGGGGAGCTGTTTTTT

size: .
V: TRBV6-5
J: TRBJ1-5
D: .
CDR3: CWLRSQPQHF
DNA: TGCTGGTTAAGAAGTCAGCCCCAGCATTTT

size: .
V: TRBV10-2
J: TRBJ2-1
D: TRBD1
CDR3: CASSVGTGFSEQFF
DNA: TGCGCCAGCAGTGTGGGGACAGGTTTTTCCGAGCAGTTCTTC

size: .
V: TRBV7-9
J: TRBJ2-7
D: TRBD1
CDR3: CASSLRDRSYEQYF
DNA: TGTGCCAGCAGCTTAAGGGACAGATCCTACGAGCAGTACTTC

size: once
V: TRBV10-3
J: TRBJ2-7
D: .
CDR3: CAISDPRGGGHEQYF
DNA: TGTGCCATCAGTGACCCCCGAGGGGGGGGTCACGAGCAGTACTTC

size: .
V: TRBV7-9
J: TRBJ2-7
D: TRBD1
CDR3: CASAGGTGKNEQYF
DNA: TGTGCCAGCGCCGGGGGGACAGGGAAAAACGAGCAGTACTTC

size: .
V: TRBV30
J: TRBJ2-2
D: .
CDR3: CAWSRQGLPNTGELFF
DNA: TGTGCCTGGAGCCGTCAGGGACTCCCTAACACCGGGGAGCTGTTTTTT

size: .
V: TRBV6-1
J: TRBJ1-3
D: .
CDR3: CASSIGPEVGTIYF
DNA: TGTGCCAGCAGTATTGGACCAGAAGTGGGCACCATATATTTT

size: .
V: TRBV2
J: TRBJ2-5
D: TRBD1
CDR3: CASSVGQGGQETQYF
DNA: TGTGCCAGCAGTGTGGGACAGGGAGGTCAAGAGACCCAGTACTTC

size: .
V: TRBV29-1
J: TRBJ2-7
D: .
CDR3: CSVVRGRGARQYF
DNA: TGCAGCGTTGTACGAGGACGCGGGGCGAGGCAGTACTTC

size: .
V: TRBV28
J: TRBJ2-7
D: .
CDR3: CASSLPLYEQYF
DNA: TGTGCCAGCAGTTTACCCCTTTACGAGCAGTACTTC

size: .
V: TRBV5-1
J: TRBJ1-2
D: TRBD1
CDR3: CASSVGTAYSYGYTF
DNA: TGCGCCAGCAGCGTAGGGACAGCCTATAGCTATGGCTACACCTTC

size: .
V: TRBV7-9
J: TRBJ2-5
D: .
CDR3: CASSFGAGPAETQYF
DNA: TGTGCCAGCAGCTTCGGTGCAGGGCCGGCGGAGACCCAGTACTTC

size: once
V: TRBV11-3
J: TRBJ1-1
D: .
CDR3: CASSFSRFTEAFF
DNA: TGTGCCAGCAGCTTTTCACGGTTCACTGAAGCTTTCTTT

size: .
V: TRBV7-3
J: TRBJ2-2
D: .
CDR3: CASSLGDNIGAGELFF
DNA: TGTGCCAGCAGCTTGGGGGACAATATTGGTGCCGGGGAGCTGTTTTTT

size: once
V: TRBV10-3
J: TRBJ2-7
D: TRBD1
CDR3: CAISEGPGQAQYEQYF
DNA: TGTGCCATCAGTGAAGGACCGGGACAGGCCCAATACGAGCAGTACTTC

size: .
V: TRBV28
J: TRBJ1-5
D: TRBD1
CDR3: CASSPGTGRGNQPQHF
DNA: TGTGCCAGCAGCCCCGGGACAGGGCGAGGAAATCAGCCCCAGCATTTT

size: .
V: TRBV6-5
J: TRBJ1-1
D: .
CDR3: CASSYSLHTEAFF
DNA: TGTGCCAGCAGTTACTCTCTACACACTGAAGCTTTCTTT

size: .
V: TRBV6-5
J: TRBJ2-7
D: TRBD1
CDR3: CASSYADRGRYEQYF
DNA: TGTGCCAGCAGTTACGCGGACAGGGGGCGGTACGAGCAGTACTTC

size: few
V: TRBV19
J: TRBJ1-1
D: .
CDR3: CASSIPGRGTEAFF
DNA: TGTGCCAGTAGTATCCCAGGGCGAGGAACTGAAGCTTTCTTT

size: .
V: TRBV9
J: TRBJ2-5
D: TRBD1
CDR3: CASSEFDRGPGETQYF
DNA: TGTGCCAGCAGCGAATTCGACAGGGGACCTGGAGAGACCCAGTACTTC

size: .
V: TRBV19
J: TRBJ1-5
D: .
CDR3: CASSITQGFNQPQHF
DNA: TGTGCCAGTAGTATAACCCAGGGATTCAATCAGCCCCAGCATTTT

size: .
V: TRBV30
J: TRBJ1-2
D: .
CDR3: CAWSVGHNYGYTF
DNA: TGTGCCTGGAGTGTGGGTCATAACTATGGCTACACCTTC

size: .
V: TRBV5-1
J: TRBJ2-5
D: .
CDR3: CASSYTIQETQYF
DNA: TGCGCCAGCAGCTATACCATCCAAGAGACCCAGTACTTC

size: .
V: TRBV6-5
J: TRBJ2-7
D: TRBD2
CDR3: CASSYRLAGVQYEQYF
DNA: TGTGCCAGCAGTTACCGGCTAGCGGGAGTTCAGTACGAGCAGTACTTC

size: .
V: TRBV4-1
J: TRBJ2-7
D: .
CDR3: CASSQRGDTAYEQYF
DNA: TGCGCCAGCAGCCAAAGGGGGGACACCGCCTACGAGCAGTACTTC

size: .
V: TRBV27
J: TRBJ1-5
D: .
CDR3: CASSLNSLPVQPQHF
DNA: TGTGCCAGCAGTTTAAATAGCCTTCCTGTTCAGCCCCAGCATTTT

size: .
V: TRBV28
J: TRBJ2-7
D: .
CDR3: CASSLVSSVYEQYF
DNA: TGTGCCAGCAGTTTAGTATCGTCGGTCTACGAGCAGTACTTC

size: .
V: TRBV19
J: TRBJ1-4
D: .
CDR3: CASSPQSNRWEKLFF
DNA: TGTGCCAGTAGTCCACAGAGCAACAGGTGGGAAAAACTGTTTTTT

size: .
V: TRBV9
J: TRBJ1-1
D: .
CDR3: CASSREQGGGTEAFF
DNA: TGTGCCAGCAGCCGAGAACAAGGGGGAGGGACTGAAGCTTTCTTT

size: .
V: TRBV7-9
J: TRBJ2-4
D: .
CDR3: CASSDPGPKNIQYF
DNA: TGTGCCAGCAGCGACCCGGGACCCAAAAACATTCAGTACTTC

size: .
V: TRBV2
J: TRBJ2-5
D: .
CDR3: CASNFGRINQETQYF
DNA: TGTGCCAGCAATTTCGGGAGAATAAACCAAGAGACCCAGTACTTC

size: .
V: TRBV30
J: TRBJ2-2
D: .
CDR3: CAWSVFARHTGELFF
DNA: TGTGCCTGGAGTGTATTCGCGAGGCATACAGGGGAGCTGTTTTTT

size: .
V: TRBV27
J: TRBJ2-1
D: .
CDR3: CASSSLTSRYEQFF
DNA: TGTGCCAGCAGTTCCTTAACTAGCCGGTATGAGCAGTTCTTC

size: .
V: TRBV7-2
J: TRBJ2-7
D: .
CDR3: CASSLTGYEQYF
DNA: TGTGCCAGCAGCCTTACAGGCTACGAGCAGTACTTC

size: .
V: TRBV18
J: TRBJ1-1
D: TRBD1
CDR3: CASSPDWGGTAFLNTEAFF
DNA: TGTGCCAGCTCACCTGACTGGGGTGGGACAGCGTTTTTGAACACTGAAGCTTTCTTT

size: once
V: TRBV5-4
J: TRBJ2-2
D: .
CDR3: CASSHRVPGELFF
DNA: TGTGCCAGCAGCCACAGGGTCCCCGGGGAGCTGTTTTTT

size: .
V: TRBV10-3
J: TRBJ2-5
D: TRBD2
CDR3: CAIPGVGTSDVAQYF
DNA: TGTGCCATTCCCGGGGTGGGGACTAGTGACGTGGCCCAGTACTTC

size: .
V: TRBV19
J: TRBJ2-7
D: .
CDR3: CASKNPSTYEQYF
DNA: TGTGCCAGTAAGAACCCCAGCACCTACGAGCAGTACTTC

size: .
V: TRBV6-4
J: TRBJ1-5
D: TRBD1
CDR3: CASSDPREGEVSGQDGNQPQHF
DNA: TGTGCCAGCAGTGACCCGCGGGAAGGGGAGGTGTCGGGACAGGATGGCAATCAGCCCCAGCATTTT

size: once
V: TRBV7-2
J: TRBJ2-1
D: .
CDR3: CASSLQSTGYNEQFF
DNA: TGTGCCAGCAGCTTACAATCTACGGGTTACAATGAGCAGTTCTTC

size: .
V: TRBV15
J: TRBJ1-5
D: TRBD1
CDR3: CATSRGGRGQYNQPQHF
DNA: TGTGCCACCAGCCGAGGAGGTAGGGGACAGTACAATCAGCCCCAGCATTTT

size: .
V: TRBV5-1
J: TRBJ1-1
D: .
CDR3: CASSLIEALGTEAFF
DNA: TGCGCCAGCAGCTTGATAGAGGCCCTCGGGACTGAAGCTTTCTTT